The rows below give T cell receptor beta chains drawn from one sample of a study of blood T cell repertoires in COVID-19. The data were produced by immunoSEQ multiplex PCR, yet TCRdb's version contains in-frame clones alone and is incomplete. The sample shows around 250,000 clones, 70% to 90% of them seen only once. Sequenced: PBMCs or T cells enriched from blood (not recorded which). The receptors derive from a woman aged 45 to 65 who had recovered from COVID-19. Each CDR3 is given with its conserved first and last residue. The order of the fields is D gene, J gene, clone size, V gene, CDR3 DNA, CDR3 protein. D genes are given only for firm matches. Clone size is stated in some rows and not others, as once, few, many or a class when expanded.

d_gene: TRBD2
j_gene: TRBJ2-7
abundance: -
v_gene: TRBV5-1
CDR3nt: TGCGCCAGCAGTAACGATAACTCCGGGGGGACCTACGAGCAGTACTTC
CDR3aa: CASSNDNSGGTYEQYF

d_gene: TRBD1
j_gene: TRBJ1-6
abundance: -
v_gene: TRBV2
CDR3nt: TGTGCCAGCAGCCAGGGGGACTCGAGCTCCTATAATTCACCCCTCCACTTT
CDR3aa: CASSQGDSSSYNSPLHF

d_gene: -
j_gene: TRBJ1-5
abundance: -
v_gene: TRBV6-1
CDR3nt: TGTGCCAGCAGTGAAGCACCCCGGAGTTCCGGACAGCCCCAGCATTTT
CDR3aa: CASSEAPRSSGQPQHF

d_gene: -
j_gene: TRBJ2-7
abundance: -
v_gene: TRBV7-2
CDR3nt: TGTGCCAGCAGCTACAGGGAATCCGAGCAGTACTTC
CDR3aa: CASSYRESEQYF

d_gene: -
j_gene: TRBJ2-3
abundance: -
v_gene: TRBV5-1
CDR3nt: TGCGCCAGCAGCTTGGCGTCTAGCACAGATACGCAGTATTTT
CDR3aa: CASSLASSTDTQYF

d_gene: TRBD1
j_gene: TRBJ2-1
abundance: once
v_gene: TRBV29-1
CDR3nt: TGCAGCGTTGACCCTTACAGGGGCCCATACAATGAGCAGTTCTTC
CDR3aa: CSVDPYRGPYNEQFF

d_gene: -
j_gene: TRBJ2-2
abundance: -
v_gene: TRBV7-9
CDR3nt: TGTGCCAGCCGCGGTTACGGGGAGCTGTTTTTT
CDR3aa: CASRGYGELFF

d_gene: -
j_gene: TRBJ2-7
abundance: -
v_gene: TRBV12-3/TRBV12-4
CDR3nt: TGTGCCAGCAGTCCCGCCGGTCCCTACGAGCAGTACTTC
CDR3aa: CASSPAGPYEQYF

d_gene: TRBD2
j_gene: TRBJ2-1
abundance: -
v_gene: TRBV19
CDR3nt: TGTGCCAGTAGTCTCCCCCTTGGGCGGGAGGAGGACAATGAGCAGTTCTTC
CDR3aa: CASSLPLGREEDNEQFF

d_gene: TRBD1
j_gene: TRBJ2-7
abundance: -
v_gene: TRBV6-5
CDR3nt: TGTGCCAGCAGTTACTCGAGGGGGCAGGGGGCCTACGAGCAGTACTTC
CDR3aa: CASSYSRGQGAYEQYF

d_gene: TRBD1
j_gene: TRBJ2-7
abundance: -
v_gene: TRBV7-2
CDR3nt: TGTGCCAGCAGCTCTACCCCGGGACAGGACTACGAGCAGTACTTC
CDR3aa: CASSSTPGQDYEQYF

d_gene: -
j_gene: TRBJ2-2
abundance: few
v_gene: TRBV4-1
CDR3nt: TGCGCCAGCAGCGCTCGACAGGTACCGAACACCGGGGAGCTGTTTTTT
CDR3aa: CASSARQVPNTGELFF

d_gene: TRBD2
j_gene: TRBJ2-5
abundance: -
v_gene: TRBV10-1
CDR3nt: TGCGCCAGCAGCGAGGGACTAGCGGGAGTTCAGTCTTGTGGAGAGACCCAGTACTTC
CDR3aa: CASSEGLAGVQSCGETQYF

d_gene: -
j_gene: TRBJ2-5
abundance: -
v_gene: TRBV18
CDR3nt: TGTGCCAGCTCACCACATCCCCCCGGGACTCAAGAGACCCAGTACTTC
CDR3aa: CASSPHPPGTQETQYF

d_gene: TRBD1
j_gene: TRBJ1-1
abundance: -
v_gene: TRBV3-1/TRBV3-2
CDR3nt: TGTGCCAGCAGCCTAGGACAGGGTAAAGAAGCTTTCTTT
CDR3aa: CASSLGQGKEAFF

d_gene: -
j_gene: TRBJ1-1
abundance: -
v_gene: TRBV3-1/TRBV3-2
CDR3nt: TGTGCCAGCAGCCCGACCGGCGGAGGTTTGGTGAGAGGAGCTTTCTTT
CDR3aa: CASSPTGGGLVRGAFF

d_gene: -
j_gene: TRBJ2-1
abundance: -
v_gene: TRBV6-2/TRBV6-3
CDR3nt: TGTGCCAGCAGTTACCGGGAATGGTTGCCTGGGGAGTTCTTC
CDR3aa: CASSYREWLPGEFF

d_gene: TRBD2
j_gene: TRBJ2-2
abundance: -
v_gene: TRBV28
CDR3nt: TGTGCCAGCAGTTTTTTAGCGGGAGTCCTCGGGGAGCTGTTTTTT
CDR3aa: CASSFLAGVLGELFF

d_gene: -
j_gene: TRBJ1-2
abundance: -
v_gene: TRBV28
CDR3nt: TGTGCCAGCAGTTCCAGGGTTTCCTATGGCTACACCTTC
CDR3aa: CASSSRVSYGYTF

d_gene: TRBD1
j_gene: TRBJ1-4
abundance: -
v_gene: TRBV10-3
CDR3nt: TGTGCCATCAGTGACCCACCGAGACAGGGGACTAATGAAAAACTGTTTTTT
CDR3aa: CAISDPPRQGTNEKLFF

d_gene: TRBD1
j_gene: TRBJ1-2
abundance: once
v_gene: TRBV14
CDR3nt: TGTGCCAGCAGCCAAGGGACAGGGGGCTGGAATGGCTACACCTTC
CDR3aa: CASSQGTGGWNGYTF

d_gene: -
j_gene: TRBJ1-2
abundance: -
v_gene: TRBV18
CDR3nt: TGTGCCAGCTCACCTTCTACAGGGAGTGACTATGGCTACACCTTC
CDR3aa: CASSPSTGSDYGYTF

d_gene: -
j_gene: TRBJ2-7
abundance: -
v_gene: TRBV7-9
CDR3nt: TGTGCCAGCAGCTTAGCCTACAGGGTTGGGGTGGACGAGCAGTACTTC
CDR3aa: CASSLAYRVGVDEQYF

d_gene: TRBD2
j_gene: TRBJ2-7
abundance: -
v_gene: TRBV30
CDR3nt: TGTGCCTGGGGGGGGAGGGAAAGCTACGAGCAGTACTTC
CDR3aa: CAWGGRESYEQYF

d_gene: TRBD2
j_gene: TRBJ2-5
abundance: -
v_gene: TRBV4-1
CDR3nt: TGCGCCAGCAGCCGAGCTTCCGGACTAGCGGGAAGCTCGGGTCAAGAGACCCAGTACTTC
CDR3aa: CASSRASGLAGSSGQETQYF

d_gene: TRBD2
j_gene: TRBJ2-1
abundance: -
v_gene: TRBV7-9
CDR3nt: TGTGCCAGCAGCGGACTAGCGGGACAGCAGTTCTTC
CDR3aa: CASSGLAGQQFF

d_gene: -
j_gene: TRBJ1-2
abundance: -
v_gene: TRBV5-1
CDR3nt: TGCGCCAGCAGCTTGGGGGGCAGCTATGGCTACACCTTC
CDR3aa: CASSLGGSYGYTF

d_gene: TRBD2
j_gene: TRBJ2-3
abundance: -
v_gene: TRBV7-6
CDR3nt: TGTGCCAGCAGCTTAGTGGCTAGCGGGACCGGAGATACGCAGTATTTT
CDR3aa: CASSLVASGTGDTQYF

d_gene: TRBD1
j_gene: TRBJ1-4
abundance: -
v_gene: TRBV7-9
CDR3nt: TGTGCCAGCAGCCCACCCAAGTCAGGGGGTAATGAAAAACTGTTTTTT
CDR3aa: CASSPPKSGGNEKLFF

d_gene: TRBD1
j_gene: TRBJ1-4
abundance: -
v_gene: TRBV28
CDR3nt: TGTGCCAGCAGTTTCGTGGCAGGGGGTGGGAAACTGTTTTTT
CDR3aa: CASSFVAGGGKLFF

d_gene: TRBD1
j_gene: TRBJ1-1
abundance: -
v_gene: TRBV27
CDR3nt: TGTGCCAGCACCCTAACAGGGGGTAACACTGAAGCTTTCTTT
CDR3aa: CASTLTGGNTEAFF

d_gene: TRBD2
j_gene: TRBJ2-3
abundance: -
v_gene: TRBV28
CDR3nt: TGTGCCAGCAGCGAGCGGGAGGCTAGCACAGATACGCAGTATTTT
CDR3aa: CASSEREASTDTQYF

d_gene: -
j_gene: TRBJ2-5
abundance: -
v_gene: TRBV2
CDR3nt: TGTGCCAGCAGTGAAGCGCAGGGCTTTCAAGAGACCCAGTACTTC
CDR3aa: CASSEAQGFQETQYF

d_gene: TRBD1
j_gene: TRBJ1-5
abundance: -
v_gene: TRBV7-9
CDR3nt: TGTGCCAGCAGCCCCCAGGGGGAAATTCAGCCCCAGCATTTT
CDR3aa: CASSPQGEIQPQHF

d_gene: TRBD2
j_gene: TRBJ2-5
abundance: -
v_gene: TRBV19
CDR3nt: TGTGCCAGCAGACTAGCGGGACAAGAGACCCAGTACTTC
CDR3aa: CASRLAGQETQYF

d_gene: TRBD2
j_gene: TRBJ2-1
abundance: -
v_gene: TRBV7-9
CDR3nt: TGTGCCAGCAGCTTAGGGGCGGGGGCCTACAATGAGCAGTTCTTC
CDR3aa: CASSLGAGAYNEQFF

d_gene: TRBD1
j_gene: TRBJ1-1
abundance: -
v_gene: TRBV19
CDR3nt: TGTGCCAGTAGTATAAGGAAGTCAGGGGGATACACTGAAGCTTTCTTT
CDR3aa: CASSIRKSGGYTEAFF

d_gene: -
j_gene: TRBJ2-7
abundance: -
v_gene: TRBV19
CDR3nt: TGTGCCAGTAGTATAGAGTTATTCTACGAGCAGTACTTC
CDR3aa: CASSIELFYEQYF

d_gene: TRBD1
j_gene: TRBJ1-6
abundance: -
v_gene: TRBV10-3
CDR3nt: TGTGCCATCAGTGAGGGTGACAGGGGTAATTCACCCCTCCACTTT
CDR3aa: CAISEGDRGNSPLHF

d_gene: -
j_gene: TRBJ2-7
abundance: -
v_gene: TRBV27
CDR3nt: TGTGCCAGCAGGTCACCGGGAAACGGCGACTACGAGCAGTACTTC
CDR3aa: CASRSPGNGDYEQYF

d_gene: TRBD1
j_gene: TRBJ1-2
abundance: -
v_gene: TRBV28
CDR3nt: TGTGCCAGCAGTACCTGGGACAGGGGGCACGGCTACACCTTC
CDR3aa: CASSTWDRGHGYTF

d_gene: TRBD1
j_gene: TRBJ1-3
abundance: -
v_gene: TRBV7-9
CDR3nt: TGTGCCACTAGGACAGGGAGTACTGGAAACACCATATATTTT
CDR3aa: CATRTGSTGNTIYF

d_gene: TRBD2
j_gene: TRBJ2-1
abundance: few
v_gene: TRBV3-1/TRBV3-2
CDR3nt: TGTGCCAGCAGCCAACTCGCCTTAGCGGGTGGGTTAGACAATGAGCAGTTCTTC
CDR3aa: CASSQLALAGGLDNEQFF